The 11 T cell receptor beta chains given below trace back to one sample, sequenced in a study of shared clonotypes between healthy human individuals. Here immunoSEQ multiplex PCR was the method, and the copy in TCRdb shows in-frame clones only, minus some. The sample carries approximately 620,000 clones, less than 98% recorded once. The sequenced sample consisted of naive CD4+ T cells sorted from blood. The subset here: CD45RA+ positively selected. Every receptor here comes from a woman aged 25 to 39 in good health.

The chain is built from TRBV7-9 and TRBJ2-5; 9 bases align to TRBD1. The J segment lost 5 bases and the V segment lost 0 bases, leaving 10 bases of the junction unmatched. Germline V lookup: CDR1 SEHNR, CDR2 FQNEAQ (reference sequence). The CDR3 sequence is 17 residues long. CDR3 coding DNA: TGTGCCAGCAGCTTAGCGCAGGGGACAGGGAGAGGGGAGACCCAGTACTTC. Translated: CASSLAQGTGRGETQYF.

The chain recombines TRBV27 with TRBJ2-3; D is possibly TRBD2 (7 bases). Trimming stripped 5 bases from V and 5 bases from J, with 20 bases between. The CDR3 has 16 residues. From germline, CDR1 is MNHEY and CDR2 SMNVEV (reference sequence). The CDR3 here is CASSGTSDRSGDTQYF. DNA of the CDR3: TGTGCCAGCAGTGGTACTAGCGACAGGTCGGGAGATACGCAGTATTTT.

The chain joins TRBV4-1 to TRBJ2-6; D gene uncertain. Germline V gene sequence: CDR1 MGHRA, CDR2 YSYEKL. This CDR3 is 16 amino acids long. Trimming stripped 2 bases from V and 0 bases from J, with 8 bases between. In DNA form, the CDR3 reads TGCGCCAGCAGCCAATTACTCGTCTCTGGGGCCAACGTCCTGACTTTC. Translation: CASSQLLVSGANVLTF.

J is TRBJ2-1 and V is TRBV18; D may be TRBD2 (6 bases). This CDR3 comprises 15 residues. Trimming cost V 3 bases and J 6 bases, with 15 bases left between them. Looked up from germline, CDR1 is KGHSH and CDR2 is LQKENI. The CDR3 DNA sequence: TGTGCCAGCTCACCGTTCGGGACTCCTGGCAATGAGCAGTTCTTC. It codes for CASSPFGTPGNEQFF.

The J gene is TRBJ1-2, the V gene TRBV7-9; TRBD1 is a possible D gene (5 bases). Germline CDR1 SEHNR, CDR2 FQNEAQ (reference sequence). The CDR3 covers 15 residues. V shed 7 bases and J shed 7 bases, with 22 bases lying between them. CDR3 residues: CASIPNSGGIGGYTF. The CDR3 nucleotides read TGTGCCAGCATCCCGAACTCGGGGGGAATAGGTGGCTACACCTTC.

The V and J genes are TRBV5-1 and TRBJ2-5, with D maybe TRBD1 (6 bases). The end of the DNA is better explained by TRBJ2-7, so the J call may be wrong. The CDR3 sequence is 14 residues long. Germline V gives CDR1 SGHRS, CDR2 YFSETQ. CDR3 coding DNA: TGCGCCAGCAGCTTGGGGGACAAAGGGAACGAGCAGTACTTC. Amino acid sequence: CASSLGDKGNEQYF.

The V gene is TRBV28, the J gene TRBJ2-1; 10 bases match TRBD2. The CDR3 consists of 14 residues. Trimming at V came to 8 bases and at J to 3 bases, leaving 4 bases not matched to a gene. Germline CDR1 reads MDHEN; CDR2 reads SYDVKM. This chain's CDR3 is CASGSSGGYNEQFF. CDR3 DNA sequence: TGTGCCAGCGGATCTAGCGGGGGCTACAATGAGCAGTTCTTC.

The chain carries TRBV28 and TRBJ2-7; the match to TRBD2 covers 8 bases. Germline loops: CDR1 MDHEN, CDR2 SYDVKM. This CDR3 spans 15 amino acids. V lost 2 bases, J lost 4 bases, and 7 bases stayed unmatched. The CDR3 here is CASSLRGRKQYEQYF. For the CDR3, the DNA is TGTGCCAGCAGTTTACGCGGGAGGAAACAATACGAGCAGTACTTC.

The rearrangement uses TRBV6-5 and TRBJ1-5; TRBD1 agrees at 7 bases. Trimming at V came to 6 bases and at J to 1 base, leaving 6 bases not matched to a gene. Germline lookup yields CDR1 MNHEY and CDR2 SVGAGI. This CDR3 contains 15 residues. The chain's CDR3 is CASSQTGRSNQPQHF. In nucleotides, the CDR3 is TGTGCCAGCAGCCAGACAGGGCGAAGCAATCAGCCCCAGCATTTT.

The chain carries TRBV5-1 and TRBJ2-3; 8 nucleotides line up with TRBD1. This CDR3 region has 15 residues. V was clipped by 4 bases and J by 0 bases; unmatched bases: 4. Germline V CDR1 and CDR2: SGHRS, YFSETQ. CDR3 in amino acids: CASSPRTGSTDTQYF. Written as DNA, the CDR3 is TGCGCCAGCAGCCCCAGGACAGGGAGCACAGATACGCAGTATTTT.

This clone was seen a single time. The chain recombines TRBV19 with TRBJ1-5; D uncertain. Germline V gene lookup returns CDR1 LNHDA and CDR2 SQIVND (reference sequence). Trimming shortened V by 5 bases and J by 2 bases, and 13 bases separated the two germline ends. The CDR3 loop spans 15 amino acids. The CDR3 DNA sequence: TGTGCCAGTAGTTTTGATGGCTCCCGCAATCAGCCCCAGCATTTT. Amino acids: CASSFDGSRNQPQHF.